The present TCR beta chain was sequenced within a study of quantifying T cell responses using KT2 cells. Whole-study context: cDNA was made from DNase-treated RNA using alpha and beta constant primers.

An oligo carrying a UMI was ligated to the cDNA 3' end. First-round PCR used three to five cycles and beta primers RC1.1 and RC1.2 covering TRBC1 and TRBC2. One entry per CDR3 protein results from TCRdb running MiXCR on the UMI-ligation and nested PCR reads. The profile shows about 32,000 distinct CDR3 sequences, about 7.1% of them singletons. The TCR sequence derives from a human donor. What was sequenced was PBMCs spiked with cells of the T cell clone KT2.

CDR3 DNA sequence: TGTGCCAGCAGTCTCCTAAACAGGGGCCACGAGCAGTACTTC. It is translated as CASSLLNRGHEQYF. This rearrangement joins TRBV12-3 or TRBV12-4 to TRBJ2-7; 7 positions agree with TRBD1. J gave up 5 bases and V 5 bases, and 9 bases lay outside the gene matches. This CDR3 has 14 residues.